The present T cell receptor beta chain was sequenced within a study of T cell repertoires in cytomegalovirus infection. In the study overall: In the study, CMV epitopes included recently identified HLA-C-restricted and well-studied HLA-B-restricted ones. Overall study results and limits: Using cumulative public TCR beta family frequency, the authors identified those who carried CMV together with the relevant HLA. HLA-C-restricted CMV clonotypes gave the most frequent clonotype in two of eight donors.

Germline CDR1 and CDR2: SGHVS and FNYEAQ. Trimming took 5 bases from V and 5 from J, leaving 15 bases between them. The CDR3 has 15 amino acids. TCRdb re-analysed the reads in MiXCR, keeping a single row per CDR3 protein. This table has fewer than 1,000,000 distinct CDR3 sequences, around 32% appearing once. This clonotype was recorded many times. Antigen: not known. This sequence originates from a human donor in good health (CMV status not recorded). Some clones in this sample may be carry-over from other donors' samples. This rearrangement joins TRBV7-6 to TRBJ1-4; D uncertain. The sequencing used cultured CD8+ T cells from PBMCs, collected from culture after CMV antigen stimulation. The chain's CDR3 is CASSPMRGSNEKLFF. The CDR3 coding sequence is TGTGCCAGCAGCCCGATGCGGGGATCCAATGAAAAACTGTTTTTT.